These 19 T cell receptor beta chains came from one sample sequenced in a study of liver allograft versus peripheral blood T cells. About the research overall: Transplanted livers held T cell receptor repertoires, and these were compared with repertoires in recipients' peripheral blood.

TCRdb analysed the reads with MiXCR anew, one entry per CDR3 protein. Among 8,500 or so distinct CDR3 sequences, more than 25% were seen once, and the ten largest hold about 8.6%. The receptors derive from a human patient who had a liver transplant. The graft donor may account for some of the T cells.

This clonotype was seen ten or more times. V usage is TRBV18 and J usage is TRBJ2-7; D not certain. V gave up 3 bases and J gave up 3 bases, with 9 bases separating them. The germline V gene encodes CDR1 KGHSH and CDR2 LQKENI. The CDR3 contains 13 residues. CDR3 in DNA: TGTGCCAGCTCACCTACGGTAGACTACGAGCAGTACTTC. This sequence encodes CASSPTVDYEQYF.

Within the sample, this clonotype is medium-sized (0.01 to 0.1%). The chain uses TRBV29-1 and TRBJ1-1; tentative D call: TRBD1 (5 bases). CDR3 size: 13 residues. Per the germline V gene, CDR1 is SQVTM and CDR2 is ANQGSEA. Trimming removed 6 bases from V and 2 bases from J, with 13 bases in between. CDR3 nucleotide sequence: TGCAGCGTGACCTCAGACAGAAACACTGAAGCTTTCTTT. Encoded protein: CSVTSDRNTEAFF.

Only a few counts were recorded for this clonotype. The CDR3 DNA reads as TGTGCCAGCTCACTCCAGGGGGCAGAGAATGGCTACACCTTC. It translates to CASSLQGAENGYTF. The genes are TRBV18 and TRBJ1-2; 8 bases map to TRBD1. This CDR3 is 14 amino acids long. With V trimmed by 4 bases and J by 6 bases, 7 bases remained unmatched. CDR1 KGHSH and CDR2 LQKENI come from the germline V gene. Combining the CDR3 with reference TRBV18 and TRBJ1-2 gives the whole variable domain NAGVMQNPRHLVRRRGQEARLRCSPMKGHSHVYWYRQLPEEGLKFMVYLQKENIIDESGMPKERFSAEFPKEGPSILRIQQVVRGDSAAYFCASSLQGAENGYTFGSGTRLTVV.

This clonotype has at least ten counts. The chain carries TRBV6-5 and TRBJ2-7, with D possibly being TRBD2 (6 bases). Germline V gives CDR1 MNHEY, CDR2 SVGAGI. The CDR3 is made up of 15 amino acids. The ends were cut back, 5 bases at V and 0 bases at J, with 14 bases in the middle. The CDR3 region has the DNA TGTGCCAGCAGTCCCGGGGCGGGGCGCTCCTACGAGCAGTACTTC. Encoded protein: CASSPGAGRSYEQYF.

V is TRBV14 and J is TRBJ1-1; TRBD1 matches at 9 bases. V was clipped by 2 bases and J by 11 bases; unmatched bases: 6. Germline V gene lookup returns CDR1 SGHDN and CDR2 FVKESK. The length of the CDR3 is 13 residues. The CDR3, as DNA: TGTGCCAGCAGCCAAAACAACAGGGGGCGGGCTTTCTTT. Translated: CASSQNNRGRAFF.

This sequence joins TRBV15 and TRBJ2-2; TRBD1 agrees at 8 bases. Germline V gene data show CDR1 as LNHNV and CDR2 as YYDKDF (reference sequence). The CDR3 contains 17 residues. Trimming cost V 3 bases and J 0 bases; bases outside gene matches: 6. The CDR3 coding sequence is TGTGCCACCAGCAGGACTCAGGGGGCGGCGAACACCGGGGAGCTGTTTTTT. This codes for CATSRTQGAANTGELFF.

By share, this clonotype ranks as medium-sized. This rearrangement joins TRBV19 to TRBJ1-5; D perhaps matches TRBD1 (6 bases). Trimming cost V 7 bases and J 9 bases, with 22 bases left between them. Germline values: CDR1 LNHDA, CDR2 SQIVND (reference sequence). The CDR3 is made up of 15 amino acids. The CDR3 protein is CASKYQQGSMLPQHF. The CDR3 nucleotides read TGTGCCAGTAAGTATCAACAGGGCAGTATGTTGCCCCAGCATTTT.

In its sample, this clonotype is medium-sized. The gene calls are TRBV6-2 or TRBV6-3 and TRBJ2-1, with unresolved D. V lost 6 bases to trimming and J lost 6 bases, with 15 bases between them. There are 14 residues in the CDR3. Germline-derived CDR1 and CDR2 are MNHEY and SVGEGT. CDR3 sequence (DNA): TGTGCCAGCAGGAGGACCTCCTCTGGCAATGAGCAGTTCTTC. Translated: CASRRTSSGNEQFF.

The rearrangement links TRBV5-5 to TRBJ1-4, with 10 bases that match TRBD1. Per germline, CDR1 SGHKS and CDR2 YYEKEE (reference sequence). There are 14 residues in the CDR3. V shed 7 bases and J 7 bases; nucleotides not matched to a gene: 7. The DNA of the CDR3 is TGTGCCAGCCAACTTAGGACAGGGGGTGAAAAACTGTTTTTT. Encoded protein: CASQLRTGGEKLFF.

This clonotype is categorized as medium-sized. V and J are TRBV27 and TRBJ1-2; 9 positions match TRBD1. After removal of 5 bases from V and 8 bases from J, the junction contained 9 bases not matched to a gene. CDR3 length: 14 residues. CDR1 and CDR2 from the germline V gene are MNHEY and SMNVEV (reference sequence). DNA of the CDR3: TGTGCCAGCAGTCAAACAGGGGGCGCGGGGGGCTACACCTTC. Amino acid sequence: CASSQTGGAGGYTF.

This clonotype was detected only a few times. The rearrangement links TRBV30 to TRBJ1-6; D remains ambiguous. Germline CDR1 and CDR2: GTSNPN and SVGIG (reference sequence). The CDR3 is 14 residues long. V lost 5 bases, J lost 4 bases, and 12 bases lay in between. This chain's CDR3 is CAWQKDRYNSPLHF. In DNA, the CDR3 is TGTGCCTGGCAGAAGGACCGGTATAATTCACCCCTCCACTTT.

The chain is built from TRBV29-1 and TRBJ2-2; no reliable D call. CDR3 size: 13 residues. Germline assignment: CDR1 SQVTM and CDR2 ANQGSEA. V gave up 5 bases and J gave up 2 bases, with 9 bases separating them. DNA for the CDR3: TGCAGCGTTTGGTCTGGAAACACCGGGGAGCTGTTTTTT. Protein sequence: CSVWSGNTGELFF.

The CDR3 DNA reads as TGTGCCAGCAGTGGAAATAGCGTTCGAGGGGACCACGAGCAGTACTTC. This translates into CASSGNSVRGDHEQYF. The chain links TRBV27 to TRBJ2-7; D is perhaps TRBD1 or TRBD2 (5 bases each). Looked up from germline, CDR1 is MNHEY and CDR2 is SMNVEV (reference sequence). Trimming cost V 5 bases and J 5 bases, with 22 bases left between them. The CDR3 loop spans 16 amino acids.

This clonotype was observed a single time. V gene TRBV5-1 combines with J gene TRBJ2-1, with D unresolved. Trimming removed 7 bases at V and 8 bases at J, with 13 bases between. The CDR3 contains 12 residues. The V gene's germline CDR1 is SGHRS and CDR2 YFSETQ. The CDR3 DNA is TGCGCCAGCTATTGGAGTGGTGATGAGCAGTTCTTC. This sequence encodes CASYWSGDEQFF.

This clonotype was seen only a few times. This chain connects TRBV7-3 to TRBJ1-1, with 7 bases identical to TRBD1. The germline V gene has CDR1 SGHTA and CDR2 FQGTGA. The V segment lost 5 bases and the J segment 1 base; nucleotides outside the gene matches: 4. The CDR3 runs 14 residues. The CDR3 spells CASSPTGRNTEAFF. CDR3 bases: TGTGCCAGCAGCCCGACAGGGAGGAACACTGAAGCTTTCTTT.

By proportion, this clonotype is medium-sized. The chain combines TRBV6-2 or TRBV6-3 with TRBJ1-4; unclear D gene. V dropped 5 bases and J dropped 8 bases, with 18 bases sitting between them. CDR1 and CDR2 (germline): MNHEY, SVGEGT. The CDR3 totals 15 residues. The chain's CDR3 is CASSLPGGGREKLFF. The CDR3 DNA follows: TGTGCCAGCAGTCTGCCCGGAGGAGGGAGGGAAAAACTGTTTTTT.

The CDR3 DNA reads TGTGCCAGCAGTTTAGGGACAGGGTTTTCACCCCTCCACTTT. Translated: CASSLGTGFSPLHF. V gene TRBV12-3 or TRBV12-4 combines with J gene TRBJ1-6; 8 nucleotides agree with TRBD1. The CDR3 is 14 residues long. J was trimmed by 9 bases and V by 1 base; bases with no gene match: 2.

CDR3 region: CASSTTGSYEQYF. The CDR3 DNA reads as TGTGCCAGCAGTACGACAGGGTCCTACGAGCAGTACTTC. This chain uses TRBV28 with TRBJ2-7; TRBD1 aligns across 7 bases. V shed 5 bases, J shed 1 base, and the junction held 2 bases outside the gene matches. The germline gives CDR1 MDHEN, CDR2 SYDVKM. This CDR3 comprises 13 residues.

This clonotype occurred once. A much more abundant neighbour one base away suggests this may be a read error. The chain couples TRBV29-1 to TRBJ2-5, with D perhaps matching TRBD2 (6 bases). In germline, CDR1 is SQVTM, CDR2 ANQGSEA. The length of the CDR3 is 13 residues. CDR3 coding DNA: TGCAGCGTAGGGAGGCGTGTACAAGAGACCAAGTACTTC. Encoded protein: CSVGRRVQETKYF. The full variable domain, in which reference TRBV29-1 and TRBJ2-5 provide the parts outside the CDR3, is SAVISQKPSRDICQRGTSLTIQCQVDSQVTMMFWYRQQPGQSLTLIATANQGSEATYESGFVIDKFPISRPNLTFSTLTVSNMSPEDSSIYLCSVGRRVQETKYFGPGTRLLVL.